These 30 T cell receptor beta chains were sequenced from one sample in a study of blood T cell repertoires in COVID-19. Produced via immunoSEQ multiplex PCR; TCRdb's table is partial and in-frame only. The sample includes 70,000 to 90,000 clones, 88% of them seen just once. Sequencing input: peripheral blood. These receptors were collected from a man aged 45-65 years with acute or convalescent COVID-19.

The chain employs TRBV11-2 and TRBJ2-7; TRBD1 might be the D (6 bases). There are 14 residues in the CDR3. V was shortened by 4 bases and J by 2 bases, with 12 bases between the two germline ends. Germline assignment: CDR1 SGHAT and CDR2 FQNNGV. For the CDR3, the DNA is TGTGCCAGCAGCTCCCGGGACAAAACCTACGAGCAGTACTTC. It specifies CASSSRDKTYEQYF.

The chain recombines TRBV14 with TRBJ2-5; D is possibly TRBD1 (6 bases). The germline CDR1 and CDR2 sequences are SGHDN and FVKESK. Trimming removed 4 bases from V and 0 bases from J, with 12 bases in between. This CDR3 has 15 residues. The CDR3 sequence: CASSRTRGNQETQYF. The CDR3 coding sequence is TGTGCCAGCAGCCGAACCAGGGGAAACCAAGAGACCCAGTACTTC.

This chain joins TRBV24-1 and TRBJ2-5; 10 nucleotides line up with TRBD2. V dropped 9 bases and J dropped 1; count of bases not matched to a gene: 10. Germline V gene sequence: CDR1 KGHDR, CDR2 SFDVKD. CDR3 length equals 16 residues. The CDR3 DNA reads TGTGCCACCGGACTCCGGATAGCGGGGGGCCAAGAGACCCAGTACTTC. This encodes CATGLRIAGGQETQYF.

This chain's CDR3 is CASSLGGFDQPQHF. CDR3 in DNA: TGTGCCAGCAGTTTAGGCGGGTTCGATCAGCCCCAGCATTTT. The gene calls are TRBV27 and TRBJ1-5; D remains ambiguous. V gave up 2 bases and J gave up 5 bases, with 10 bases separating them. CDR1 is MNHEY and CDR2 is SMNVEV in the germline V gene (reference sequence). CDR3 length: 14 residues.

The chain is built from TRBV11-2 and TRBJ2-1; D might be TRBD2 (7 bases). Trimming removed 1 base at V and 0 bases at J, with 10 bases between. Germline CDR1 is SGHAT and CDR2 is FQNNGV. The CDR3 spans 16 residues. The CDR3: CASSLGGGDSYNEQFF. The CDR3 DNA sequence: TGTGCCAGCAGCTTAGGAGGGGGGGACTCCTACAATGAGCAGTTCTTC.

This clone has a handful of counts. The V call is TRBV11-2, the J call TRBJ2-7, with 11 bases that match TRBD2. J was trimmed by 3 bases and V by 2 bases; bases with no gene match: 3. The CDR3 spans 15 residues. Germline-derived CDR1 and CDR2 are SGHAT and FQNNGV. The CDR3 is CASSLPGTSGYEQYF. The CDR3 DNA follows: TGTGCCAGCAGCTTACCCGGGACTAGCGGCTACGAGCAGTACTTC.

This clone was seen only a few times. V and J are TRBV5-1 and TRBJ2-2, with a possible D match to TRBD2 (5 bases). Trimming pared 2 bases from V and 0 bases from J, leaving 8 bases between. CDR1 is SGHRS, CDR2 YFSETQ, per germline. The CDR3 extends over 15 amino acids. CDR3 in amino acids: CASSLRRPNTGELFF. Here the CDR3 DNA reads TGCGCCAGCAGCTTAAGGAGGCCGAACACCGGGGAGCTGTTTTTT. The whole variable domain, filled in from reference TRBV5-1 and TRBJ2-2, reads KAGVTQTPRYLIKTRGQQVTLSCSPISGHRSVSWYQQTPGQGLQFLFEYFSETQRNKGNFPGRFSGRQFSNSRSEMNVSTLELGDSALYLCASSLRRPNTGELFFGEGSRLTVL.

This chain joins TRBV6-5 and TRBJ1-1; unclear D gene. The CDR3 contains 14 residues. The V end was cut by 2 bases, the J end by 1 base, with 8 bases between. From germline, CDR1 is MNHEY and CDR2 SVGAGI. The CDR3 bases are TGTGCCAGCAGTTACACTTTAAGGAACACTGAAGCTTTCTTT. It is translated as CASSYTLRNTEAFF.

The V call is TRBV5-4, the J call TRBJ1-1, with 8 nucleotides matching TRBD1. Germline V gene data show CDR1 as SGHNT and CDR2 as YYREEE (reference sequence). This CDR3 is built from 16 residues. The V gene end was trimmed by 4 bases and the J gene end by 5 bases; junction bases not matched to a gene: 13. DNA of the CDR3: TGTGCCAGCAGCCCCGGAGGCGCAGGGGGCGAGACTGAAGCTTTCTTT. Its translation is CASSPGGAGGETEAFF.

The J gene is TRBJ1-4, the V gene TRBV3-1 (or the pseudogene TRBV3-2), with D unclear. Germline values: CDR1 LGHDT, CDR2 YNNKEL (reference sequence). Trimming cost V 2 bases and J 3 bases, with 7 bases left between them. This CDR3 spans 14 amino acids. CDR3 in amino acids: CASSQTQANEKLFF. The CDR3, as DNA: TGTGCCAGCAGCCAAACCCAGGCTAATGAAAAACTGTTTTTT.

The rearrangement joins TRBV23-1 to TRBJ2-7; D remains unclear. TRBV23-1 is treated as an ORF (open reading frame) with a function not yet certain. V lost 8 bases to trimming and J lost 3 bases, with 11 bases between them. This CDR3 contains 12 residues. CDR3 protein: CASLFGVYEQYF. CDR3 nucleotides: TGCGCCAGCCTATTTGGTGTCTACGAGCAGTACTTC.

This clone showed up just once. This chain joins TRBV6-6 and TRBJ2-7; D call uncertain. The CDR3 is 14 residues long. Germline CDR1 and CDR2: MNHNY and SVGAGI (reference sequence). Trimming stripped 2 bases from V and 3 bases from J, with 11 bases between. The CDR3 is CASSYIPDFYEQYF. The CDR3 DNA is TGTGCCAGCAGTTACATTCCTGACTTCTACGAGCAGTACTTC.

V gene TRBV6-1 combines with J gene TRBJ1-1; D is ambiguous. CDR1 MNHNS and CDR2 SASEGT come from the germline V gene. V was shortened by 3 bases and J by 1 base, with 6 bases between the two germline ends. The CDR3 totals 13 residues. CDR3 sequence reads: CASSELANTEAFF. The DNA of the CDR3 is TGTGCCAGCAGTGAGTTGGCGAACACTGAAGCTTTCTTT.

The V call is TRBV7-3, the J call TRBJ2-2; D unresolved. The V gene's germline CDR1 is SGHTA and CDR2 FQGTGA. Deletions cut 6 bases from V and 1 base from J, with 6 bases between. The CDR3 extends over 13 amino acids. CDR3 in DNA: TGTGCCAGCAGAGACAAGAACACCGGGGAGCTGTTTTTT. Residues: CASRDKNTGELFF.

This sequence joins TRBV7-9 and TRBJ1-4; 8 bases map to TRBD1. From germline, CDR1 is SEHNR and CDR2 FQNEAQ (reference sequence). Losses at the gene ends were 5 bases for V and 7 bases for J; bases not matched to a gene: 3. This CDR3 spans 13 amino acids. The CDR3 DNA sequence: TGTGCCAGCAGCCGTGGGACAGGTGAAAAACTGTTTTTT. It codes for CASSRGTGEKLFF.

The V and J genes are TRBV2 and TRBJ1-4; D is uncertain. Germline assignment: CDR1 SNHLY and CDR2 FYNNEI. The CDR3 spans 16 residues. Trimming removed 2 bases at V and 0 bases at J, with 10 bases between. For the CDR3, the DNA is TGTGCCAGCAGTGAATATAGATCGGCAACTAATGAAAAACTGTTTTTT. It yields the protein CASSEYRSATNEKLFF.

The table lists this clone with a count of one. This chain joins TRBV6-5 and TRBJ2-7, with 7 bases matching TRBD1. The CDR3 runs 12 residues. The V gene end was trimmed by 5 bases and the J gene end by 8 bases; junction bases not matched to a gene: 6. CDR1 is MNHEY and CDR2 is SVGAGI in the germline V gene. In nucleotides, the CDR3 is TGTGCCAGCAGTCAGGGACAGACCAAGCAGTACTTC. Translation gives CASSQGQTKQYF.

Here the CDR3 reads CASSVEGGSYEQYF. The CDR3 nucleotides are TGTGCCAGCAGCGTAGAGGGAGGATCCTACGAGCAGTACTTC. The genes are TRBV9 and TRBJ2-7, with D perhaps TRBD2 (6 bases). CDR1 SGDLS and CDR2 YYNGEE come from the germline V gene. V lost 0 bases, J lost 1 base, and 8 bases lay in between. This CDR3 comprises 14 residues. The full variable domain, in which reference TRBV9 and TRBJ2-7 provide the parts outside the CDR3, is DSGVTQTPKHLITATGQRVTLRCSPRSGDLSVYWYQQSLDQGLQFLIQYYNGEERAKGNILERFSAQQFPDLHSELNLSSLELGDSALYFCASSVEGGSYEQYFGPGTRLTVT.

This clone was recorded once. This chain links TRBV19 with TRBJ2-2, with D perhaps matching TRBD1 (6 bases). The V gene's germline CDR1 is LNHDA and CDR2 SQIVND (reference sequence). The V and J ends lost 1 base and 1 base respectively, with 7 bases between them. The CDR3 has 15 amino acids. In DNA form, the CDR3 reads TGTGCCAGTAGTATAGGGACAGTGAACACCGGGGAGCTGTTTTTT. Its protein product is CASSIGTVNTGELFF. The full variable domain, its missing parts supplied by reference TRBV19 and TRBJ2-2, is DGGITQSPKYLFRKEGQNVTLSCEQNLNHDAMYWYRQDPGQGLRLIYYSQIVNDFQKGDIAEGYSVSREKKESFPLTVTSAQKNPTAFYLCASSIGTVNTGELFFGEGSRLTVL.

The V and J genes are TRBV3-1 (or the pseudogene TRBV3-2) and TRBJ1-5; D uncertain. The V gene lost 2 bases and the J gene lost 1 base, with 6 bases spanning the gap. Germline CDR1 LGHDT, CDR2 YNNKEL (reference sequence). This CDR3 comprises 14 residues. CDR3 nucleotide sequence: TGTGCCAGCAGCCAATACAGCAGCAATCAGCCCCAGCATTTT. Encoded protein: CASSQYSSNQPQHF.

The chain couples TRBV19 to TRBJ1-2; D may be TRBD1 (6 bases). Between the trimmed V and J ends, which lost 2 bases and 5 bases, there was a span of 18 bases. Germline CDR1 and CDR2: LNHDA and SQIVND (reference sequence). The CDR3 is 16 amino acids. The CDR3 region is CASSISGRGLKYGYTF. In nucleotides, the CDR3 is TGTGCCAGTAGTATATCCGGCAGGGGCCTTAAATATGGCTACACCTTC.

The chain combines TRBV7-2 with TRBJ2-1, with D maybe TRBD2 (5 bases). The V end lost 4 bases, the J end lost 7 bases, and 11 bases lay between the germline ends. This CDR3 contains 13 residues. CDR1 and CDR2 (germline): SGHTA, FQGNSA. CDR3 nucleotide sequence: TGTGCCAGCAGCTCCTTTAGCGAAAATGAGCAGTTCTTC. It yields the protein CASSSFSENEQFF.

The chain has TRBV18 and TRBJ2-4, with D maybe TRBD2 (6 bases). Trimming pared 0 bases from V and 4 bases from J, leaving 7 bases between. Germline V lookup: CDR1 KGHSH, CDR2 LQKENI. This CDR3 is built from 14 residues. CDR3 nucleotides: TGTGCCAGCTCACCACCGGGGGGTAAAAACATTCAGTACTTC. Residues: CASSPPGGKNIQYF.

The rearrangement links TRBV27 to TRBJ1-1; 7 nucleotides match TRBD1. Per the germline V gene, CDR1 is MNHEY and CDR2 is SMNVEV (reference sequence). This CDR3 comprises 14 residues. The trim removed 5 bases at V and 2 bases at J, leaving 5 bases unmatched. CDR3 in DNA: TGTGCCAGCAGTCCCCGACAGGGCAACACTGAAGCTTTCTTT. Translated, it gives CASSPRQGNTEAFF.

The chain has TRBV5-1 and TRBJ2-7, with D possibly matching TRBD2 (5 bases). Germline CDR1 SGHRS, CDR2 YFSETQ. Trimming took 2 bases from V and 2 from J, leaving 14 bases between them. The CDR3 spans 15 residues. The CDR3 loop is CASSFWTGTPYEQYF. CDR3 nucleotide sequence: TGCGCCAGCAGCTTTTGGACTGGAACTCCCTACGAGCAGTACTTC. Full variable domain (remainder filled in from reference TRBV5-1 and TRBJ2-7): KAGVTQTPRYLIKTRGQQVTLSCSPISGHRSVSWYQQTPGQGLQFLFEYFSETQRNKGNFPGRFSGRQFSNSRSEMNVSTLELGDSALYLCASSFWTGTPYEQYFGPGTRLTVT.

This chain uses TRBV6-5 with TRBJ2-2; maybe TRBD1 (6 bases). CDR1 is MNHEY, CDR2 SVGAGI, per germline. This CDR3 contains 16 residues. Trimming left V 4 bases short and J 0 bases short, with 12 bases between. The CDR3 is CASSFSGQANTGELFF. CDR3 in DNA: TGTGCCAGCAGTTTCTCGGGACAAGCGAACACCGGGGAGCTGTTTTTT.

This clone appeared a single time. The V call is TRBV2, the J call TRBJ1-1; D uncertain. Trimming shortened V by 5 bases and J by 3 bases, and 10 bases separated the two germline ends. The CDR3 length is 13 residues. Germline CDR1 reads SNHLY; CDR2 reads FYNNEI. The CDR3: CASSLGRDTEAFF. The CDR3 coding sequence is TGTGCCAGCAGTCTCGGGAGGGACACTGAAGCTTTCTTT.

The chain recombines TRBV3-1 (or the pseudogene TRBV3-2) with TRBJ2-7; the match to TRBD2 covers 7 bases. Germline V gene sequence: CDR1 LGHDT, CDR2 YNNKEL (reference sequence). The CDR3 spans 14 residues. Losses at the gene ends were 5 bases for V and 0 bases for J; bases not matched to a gene: 4. CDR3 nucleotide sequence: TGTGCCAGCAGCGCTGCGGGGGTCTCCTACGAGCAGTACTTC. Residues: CASSAAGVSYEQYF.

V and J are TRBV6-5 and TRBJ1-6; D not resolved. The CDR3 loop spans 14 amino acids. Between the trimmed V and J ends, which lost 8 bases and 4 bases, there was a span of 12 bases. Germline CDR1 MNHEY, CDR2 SVGAGI. The CDR3 DNA sequence: TGTGCCAGCCGGATGAGGGATTATAATTCACCCCTCCACTTT. This codes for CASRMRDYNSPLHF.

V gene TRBV30 combines with J gene TRBJ2-6; D is perhaps TRBD2 (6 bases). CDR3 length equals 19 residues. Trimming stripped 2 bases from V and 0 bases from J, with 20 bases between. Germline values: CDR1 GTSNPN, CDR2 SVGIG (reference sequence). CDR3 DNA: TGTGCCTGGAGTTCGTCGGGGGTCCTGGCGCCCTCTGGGGCCAACGTCCTGACTTTC. It encodes CAWSSSGVLAPSGANVLTF.